Listed below are T cell receptor beta chains from one sample, sequenced in a study of shared clonotypes between healthy human individuals. The data were produced by immunoSEQ multiplex PCR, yet TCRdb's version contains in-frame clones alone and is incomplete. The data contain about 2.2 million clones, approximately 94% of them singletons. Input material: naive CD8+ T cells from PBMCs. These receptors all stem from a man aged 18 to 30 in good health. Some clones in this sample may be carry-over from other donors' samples. Both conserved end residues are part of each CDR3. D genes are given only for firm matches. The listing skips clone size in some rows; elsewhere it reads once, few, many or a size class.

J gene	D gene	V gene	CDR3 length	clone size	CDR3 protein	CDR3 DNA
TRBJ2-1	TRBD1	TRBV5-6	13	once	CASSRGGEVGQFF	TGTGCCAGCAGCAGAGGGGGCGAGGTGGGGCAGTTCTTC
TRBJ2-7	NA	TRBV7-9	16	NA	CASSFAIGKNSYEQYF	TGTGCCAGCAGCTTCGCAATCGGGAAGAATTCCTACGAGCAGTACTTC
TRBJ2-2	NA	TRBV28	15	NA	CASSPTDQGAGELFF	TGTGCCAGCAGTCCGACGGACCAAGGGGCCGGGGAGCTGTTTTTT
TRBJ2-3	NA	TRBV4-1	12	NA	CASSRPTDTQYF	TGCGCCAGCAGCCGCCCCACAGATACGCAGTATTTT
TRBJ2-1	TRBD2	TRBV27	15	NA	CASSLIAGTYNEQFF	TGTGCCAGCAGTTTAATAGCGGGGACTTACAATGAGCAGTTCTTC
TRBJ2-5	NA	TRBV4-2	17	NA	CASSLWEAGEGGETQYF	TGTGCCAGCAGCCTCTGGGAGGCGGGAGAGGGGGGAGAGACCCAGTACTTC
TRBJ1-2	NA	TRBV27	13	NA	CASSWGIGGGYTF	TGTGCCAGCAGTTGGGGCATTGGAGGCGGCTACACCTTC
TRBJ2-7	NA	TRBV7-9	14	NA	CASSFADSSYEQYF	TGTGCCAGCAGCTTCGCCGACAGCTCCTACGAGCAGTACTTC
TRBJ2-3	NA	TRBV7-9	16	NA	CASSLAWQGHRDTQYF	TGTGCCAGCAGCTTAGCGTGGCAGGGACATCGGGATACGCAGTATTTT
TRBJ1-5	TRBD1	TRBV15	19	NA	CATSRDRETGGAGDQPQHF	TGTGCCACCAGCAGAGATCGAGAGACAGGGGGCGCCGGGGATCAGCCCCAGCATTTT
TRBJ1-1	NA	TRBV19	15	once	CASSRLAGEDTEAFF	TGTGCCAGTAGTAGGTTGGCAGGGGAGGACACTGAAGCTTTCTTT
TRBJ1-1	NA	TRBV27	14	NA	CASRKNGETRAAFF	TGTGCCAGCAGAAAAAATGGAGAAACGAGGGCAGCTTTCTTT
TRBJ1-1	NA	TRBV12-2	18	once	CASRLAWLSRQGETEAFF	TGTGCAAGTCGCTTAGCTTGGTTGTCACGGCAGGGGGAGACTGAAGCTTTCTTT
TRBJ2-1	TRBD2	TRBV5-4	16	NA	CASSSYGTSGSGEQFF	TGTGCCAGCAGCTCATACGGGACTAGCGGGAGCGGTGAGCAGTTCTTC
TRBJ2-3	NA	TRBV29-1	17	NA	CSVEGAGRTSSTDTQYF	TGCAGCGTTGAAGGGGCGGGACGAACCTCTAGCACAGATACGCAGTATTTT
TRBJ2-7	TRBD1	TRBV29-1	16	NA	CSVERLLGTGDHEQYF	TGCAGCGTTGAACGTTTACTCGGGACAGGGGACCACGAGCAGTACTTC
TRBJ2-3	NA	TRBV7-9	16	NA	CASSFSTSPDTDTQYF	TGTGCCAGCAGCTTCTCGACATCCCCCGACACAGATACGCAGTATTTT
TRBJ2-7	NA	TRBV5-1	14	NA	CASSLTAKEYEQYF	TGCGCCAGCAGCTTGACTGCCAAAGAATACGAGCAGTACTTC
TRBJ2-3	NA	TRBV7-2	15	NA	CASSLEGWQQDTQYF	TGTGCCAGCAGCTTAGAGGGGTGGCAGCAAGATACGCAGTATTTT
TRBJ1-2	NA	TRBV4-2	14	few	CASSPPRRLDGYTF	TGTGCCAGCAGCCCCCCTCGCAGGCTCGATGGCTACACCTTC
TRBJ1-1	NA	TRBV30	13	NA	CAWSVTANTEAFF	TGTGCCTGGAGTGTAACAGCGAACACTGAAGCTTTCTTT
TRBJ2-7	TRBD1	TRBV6-1	15	NA	CASSAGTGVISEQYF	TGTGCCAGCAGCGCCGGGACAGGGGTGATCTCCGAGCAGTACTTC
TRBJ2-7	TRBD1	TRBV28	15	NA	CASRITGTAYYEQYF	TGTGCCAGCAGGATAACCGGGACAGCGTACTACGAGCAGTACTTC
TRBJ2-7	TRBD1	TRBV4-1	17	NA	CASSQGAGTGPPYEQYF	TGCGCCAGCAGCCAAGGGGCCGGGACAGGGCCACCCTACGAGCAGTACTTC
TRBJ1-2	NA	TRBV6-5	15	once	CASSSLDVAGYGYTF	TGTGCCAGCAGTTCGCTGGACGTAGCGGGCTATGGCTACACCTTC
TRBJ2-5	TRBD2	TRBV5-1	17	NA	CASSLEASGRIGETQYF	TGCGCCAGCAGCTTGGAGGCTAGCGGGAGGATTGGGGAGACCCAGTACTTC
TRBJ2-3	NA	TRBV4-1	15	once	CASSQVSGATDTQYF	TGCGCCAGCAGCCAAGTTTCTGGGGCGACAGATACGCAGTATTTT
TRBJ2-7	NA	TRBV7-3	14	NA	CASSPDRNSYEQYF	TGTGCCAGCAGCCCCGACAGAAACTCCTACGAGCAGTACTTC
TRBJ1-1	NA	TRBV5-1	17	NA	CASSLGTFGGASTEAFF	TGCGCCAGCAGCTTGGGGACGTTTGGGGGAGCATCGACTGAAGCTTTCTTT
TRBJ2-2	NA	TRBV6-4	15	once	CASSDTQTGPGELFF	TGTGCCAGCAGTGACACCCAAACAGGGCCCGGGGAGCTGTTTTTT
TRBJ1-1	NA	TRBV19	14	NA	CASSIAGGGTEAFF	TGTGCCAGTAGTATAGCGGGGGGCGGCACTGAAGCTTTCTTT
TRBJ2-7	NA	TRBV7-9	16	NA	CASSLSSGPSPFEQYF	TGTGCCAGCAGCTTAAGCTCCGGACCCTCTCCTTTCGAGCAGTACTTC
TRBJ2-3	TRBD2	TRBV7-3	17	NA	CASSPQGLAVSTDTQYF	TGTGCCAGCAGCCCCCAGGGACTAGCAGTAAGCACAGATACGCAGTATTTT
TRBJ1-2	NA	TRBV27	12	few	CASGTHSYGYTF	TGTGCCAGCGGTACACACTCCTATGGCTACACCTTC
TRBJ2-7	TRBD1	TRBV15	15	NA	CATSINRGPNYEQYF	TGTGCCACCAGCATAAACAGGGGGCCGAACTACGAGCAGTACTTC
TRBJ1-4	NA	TRBV5-4	15	NA	CASSLTTEVNEKLFF	TGTGCCAGCAGCTTAACGACAGAAGTTAATGAAAAACTGTTTTTT
TRBJ1-5	NA	TRBV6-5	15	NA	CASSRRAGTGQPQHF	TGTGCCAGCAGCAGACGGGCGGGAACGGGGCAGCCCCAGCATTTT
TRBJ2-3	TRBD2	TRBV27	16	NA	CASSFLLAGGPDTQYF	TGTGCCAGCAGTTTTCTCTTGGCGGGAGGGCCAGATACGCAGTATTTT
TRBJ2-3	TRBD2	TRBV4-1	18	NA	CASSQDTTGTSGRSTQYF	TGCGCCAGCAGCCAAGATACTACCGGGACTAGCGGGAGGAGCACGCAGTATTTT
TRBJ2-1	NA	TRBV9	15	NA	CASNVGGAYYNEQFF	TGTGCCAGCAACGTGGGAGGCGCATACTACAATGAGCAGTTCTTC
TRBJ2-3	TRBD2	TRBV7-3	15	NA	CASSPLLAGTDTQYF	TGTGCCAGCAGCCCACTACTAGCGGGAACAGATACGCAGTATTTT
TRBJ2-3	NA	TRBV27	13	NA	CASSPGSWDTQYF	TGTGCCAGCAGTCCCGGTTCCTGGGATACGCAGTATTTT
TRBJ1-5	NA	TRBV15	16	NA	CATSRDGSHSNQPQHF	TGTGCCACCAGCAGAGATGGAAGCCATAGCAATCAGCCCCAGCATTTT
TRBJ2-7	NA	TRBV6-5	13	NA	CASSYSLIHEQYF	TGTGCCAGCAGTTACTCCCTAATCCACGAGCAGTACTTC
TRBJ2-7	TRBD1	TRBV7-2	15	NA	CASSMGQGSPYEQYF	TGTGCCAGCAGCATGGGACAGGGCTCCCCCTACGAGCAGTACTTC